This TCR beta chain was found in a study of T cell responses to AZD1222 COVID-19 vaccine. Samples with a second dose at about 4 or about 12 weeks were pooled together. Germline V gene sequence: CDR1 MDHEN, CDR2 SYDVKM. V shed 3 bases and J 7 bases; nucleotides not matched to a gene: 6. There are 13 residues in the CDR3. A note on this clone: No antigen is known for it.

Study-wide points: Donors, mostly white British, included more females; clonal diversity was possibly underestimated.

Produced via immunoSEQ multiplex PCR; TCRdb's table is partial and in-frame only. The data show 110,000 or so clones, 80% to 90% seen once. This sequence originates from an adult who received the AZD1222 COVID-19 vaccine. V is TRBV28 and J is TRBJ2-7, with TRBD1 matching 7 bases. Sequenced material: peripheral blood, taken 28 days after the second AZD1222 dose. CDR3 nucleotide sequence: TGTGCCAGCAGTTTGGGCATGACAGGGGAGCAGTACTTC. Translated, it gives CASSLGMTGEQYF.